This TCR beta chain derives from a study of cytomegalovirus exposure and HLA in healthy donors (TCRdb year 2017). Study-level background: An earlier analysis of roughly 500 of the donors reported about 280 Gb of sequence data and some 110 million unique TCR beta sequences obtained from about 170 million T cells. HLA typing included class I and class II loci at four-digit resolution. The study profiled the T cell repertoires of hundreds of subjects by immunosequencing and related them to cytomegalovirus serostatus. Genome-wide SNP genotypes for about 55% of the roughly 670 donors were used in a later genetic analysis, which treated that subset as a discovery cohort. Among around 400 genotyped donors of the cohort, an average of approximately 240,000 unique TCR beta nucleotide sequences was sequenced per donor, of which about 19% were non-productive. Donor age, sex, ethnicity and CMV serostatus were compiled together with the repertoire data. Besides the first cohort of more than 650 subjects, a separate validation cohort made up of around 120 different subjects was used. The number of donors typed differed by locus, with 629-630 for A, B, C, DRB1 and DQB1, roughly 520 for DQA1, approximately 570 for DPA1, and 450 to 480 for DPB1. The later analysis used no new phenotypic data to find candidate immune exposures, relying instead on TCR beta sequences and their occurrence across donors. In an earlier analysis of several hundred of the donors, high-throughput TCR beta sequencing was used to judge whether each TCR beta V gene segment behaved as functional or pseudogenic. Several DR-DQ haplotypes were handled as single units for association and clustering because linkage in the cohort was strong. The study aimed to test whether cataloging public T cell receptors could reveal signatures of past pathogen exposure. To predict cytomegalovirus infection status, the study brought together high-throughput TCR immunosequencing, statistical association of individual TCRs with disease status, and machine learning. To study patterns of TCR occurrence, a later analysis re-analyzed previously published TCR beta repertoires from 550 to 800 donors and added high-resolution HLA genotyping. An early release that covered roughly 600 HLA-typed donors contained about 290 gigabases of sequencing data and tens of millions of unique TCR sequences. All discovery cohort repertoires had been generated using a single sequencing platform. Of the 300 to 500 genotyped donors, over 80% were placed in the genetic ancestry cluster associated with self-reported Caucasian donors. What the research found in general, with its limitations: It was suggested by the authors that the approach could potentially be generalized to other disease states and immunological phenotypes. In a later analysis, about 16,000 TCR beta sequences were associated with specific HLA alleles at a false discovery rate of 0.05. Because counts were too low, seventeen rarely observed V segments, including chromosome 9 orphons, were excluded from the earlier analysis of 500 to 700 of the donors. A cluster of highly shared sequence variants was judged likely to be a technical artifact of the sequencing pipeline. A further reported finding was that TCR beta sequences accurately predicted the HLA-A and HLA-B alleles for most subjects in the first cohort. The study listed 164 TCR beta chains as associated with cytomegalovirus. CMV serostatus was the only immune exposure information available for the cohort. In a later analysis, TCR association rates were found to vary across HLA loci, with the most associated TCRs seen for DRB1 alleles and the fewest for HLA-C alleles. According to a later analysis, parvovirus B19, influenza, CMV and Epstein-Barr virus appeared linked to several top co-occurrence clusters. In both the original and validation cohorts, the classifier was reported to diagnose cytomegalovirus status with high specificity and sensitivity. In an earlier analysis of 587 of the donors, most TCR beta V segments were observed in productive rearrangements about 87% or about 30% of the time, broadly matching IMGT annotations. In a later genetic analysis, fewer N-insertions in productive TCRs were reported among donors in an Asian-associated ancestry cluster than the 666-donor mean. While some public TCRs were present in many individuals, most TCR sequences turned up only very rarely across donors. Some IMGT-functional V segments, including TRBV6-2 and TRBV6-3, could not be told apart with the 87-base-pair reads, so those segments were excluded. A later analysis found that most CMV-associated TCR beta chains appeared HLA-restricted, with HLA associations seemingly driven largely by CMV exposure. An association between a missense DCLRE1C variant and V-gene and J-gene trimming of TCR beta chains was found in a later genetic analysis and replicated in an independent cohort. A few of the identified cytomegalovirus-associated TCR beta chains were confirmed in vitro to be specific for cytomegalovirus antigens. In a later analysis, HLA-associated TCR beta chains were found to be more clonally expanded and to have lower generation probabilities than equally common non-associated chains. This cohort had only TCR beta chains sequenced, and the lack of alpha or paired-chain data limited which features could be detected. Presence/absence analyses assumed roughly uniform sequencing depth across donors, an assumption that may not hold. Correlated functional status among segregating V segments might be attributable to linkage disequilibrium, but an unknown experimental factor could not be ruled out. When HLA alleles, especially DR and DQ, strongly co-occurred, attributing TCR associations to individual alleles was difficult. Because HLA typing was missing for some donors at each locus, association tests included only the typed subset.

The cohort was made up of roughly 670 healthy bone marrow donors. At the time of sampling, all cohort members were nominally healthy, though unrecorded immune exposures were likely present. The donor tested CMV seronegative, placing the donor among the approximately 400 seronegative members of the cohort. A peripheral blood sample was provided by each donor, and peripheral blood mononuclear cells were used for TCR beta sequencing. Genomic DNA extraction from the blood cell samples was performed with the Qiagen DNeasy Blood Extraction Kit. Libraries were constructed by the immunoSEQ multiplex PCR assay. The multiplex PCR relied on a mix of 60 forward primers for TCR Vbeta segments and 13 reverse primers for TCR Jbeta segments. The CDR3 region of rearranged TCR beta genes was amplified from genomic DNA with a multiplex PCR assay. Amplified TCR beta libraries were sequenced as 87-base-pair reads on the Illumina HiSeq System. The study's processing was this. Across the 666 repertoires, a later analysis counted 80 million or so unique TCR beta chains, 9.5 million to 12 million of which were shared by at least two donors. Raw reads were error-corrected and collapsed into unique sequences with a nearest-neighbor algorithm that merged closely related sequences to remove PCR and sequencing errors. CDR3 sequences were aligned to IMGT reference sequences to assign V, D and J gene segments. Each retained sequence needed at least a six-nucleotide match to both a V gene segment and a J gene segment. Rearrangements were classified as productive when the CDR3 lacked stop codons and remained in frame with V and J, and all other rearrangements were classified as non-productive. CDR3 was defined by IMGT convention, running from the second conserved V-encoded cysteine to the conserved J-encoded phenylalanine. The earlier analysis of a few hundred of the donors excluded sequences that lacked an unambiguous match to a single V gene segment. An earlier analysis of a few hundred of the donors called V segments functional above 56.7% productive rearrangements and segregating when the between-donor standard deviation exceeded 5%. To diagnose cytomegalovirus status from the catalog of TCR beta chain sequences, a statistical classification framework was built. In a later analysis, TCR nucleotide sequences were compared against IMGT/GENE-DB human TR gene sequences so that V and J genes could be assigned. Using the TCRdist pipeline, a later analysis assigned CDR3 sequences along with most-parsimonious VDJ recombination scenarios. A later analysis defined each TCR beta chain by its CDR3 amino acid sequence plus V-gene family, and excluded reads lacking a unique V-gene family. A later analysis removed several hundred highly shared, low-generation-probability nucleotide sequences to deal with suspected cross-contamination and a sequencing artifact. For each public chain, a later analysis derived a clonal expansion index from normalized ranks of inferred template counts within each repertoire. In a later analysis, generation probabilities were computed using a VDJ recombination model fitted to out-of-frame rearrangements, and the results were checked against IGoR. In a later analysis, hypergeometric tests were used to score TCR-TCR, TCR-HLA and TCR-CMV co-occurrence, with a repertoire-size bias correction applied to TCR pairs. To estimate false discovery rates, a later analysis permuted the HLA or CMV assignments 20 times. A later analysis grouped co-occurring TCRs with DBSCAN, adding TCRdist sequence similarity when clustering within HLA-allele-positive subsets. Repertoires with fewer than 30,000 or more than 120,000 public chains were left out of co-occurrence clustering, as were roughly five repertoires with anomalous nucleotide sharing. Here the immuneACCESS table is served through TCRdb, limited to in-frame sequences with V and J called. Missing clones are a known gap in these copies; in checked studies unresolved V genes cover under half, and the rest lacks a known reason. Clone size and V and J calls were adopted from that table, with D and trimming inferred from the DNA. In this sample the table shows 150,000 or so clones, over 65% of which occur a single time. Approximately 4% of the sample is held by the ten biggest clonotypes.

A remark on this clone: It has no known antigen specificity. No clone much larger than this one lies a single base away; base qualities are absent.

Trimming at the junction amounts to 5 bases on V and 1 base on J, and the germline ends lie 13 bases apart. The germline V gene (reference sequence) sets CDR1 to WNHNN and CDR2 to SYGVQD. The CDR3 covers 15 residues, taking in both the cysteine and the phenylalanine. CDR3 DNA only is kept here, 45 bases in frame from base 1. This TCR came from a woman between 40 and 55 years old in good health and CMV-seronegative. Rearrangement joined TRBV10-1 to TRBJ2-3; the D gene is perhaps TRBD1, from 5 matching bases. Sequenced sample: PBMCs. CDR3 sequence: CASSLGAEGTDTQYF. At the DNA level, the sequence is TGCGCCAGCAGTCTAGGGGCAGAGGGCACAGATACGCAGTATTTT.